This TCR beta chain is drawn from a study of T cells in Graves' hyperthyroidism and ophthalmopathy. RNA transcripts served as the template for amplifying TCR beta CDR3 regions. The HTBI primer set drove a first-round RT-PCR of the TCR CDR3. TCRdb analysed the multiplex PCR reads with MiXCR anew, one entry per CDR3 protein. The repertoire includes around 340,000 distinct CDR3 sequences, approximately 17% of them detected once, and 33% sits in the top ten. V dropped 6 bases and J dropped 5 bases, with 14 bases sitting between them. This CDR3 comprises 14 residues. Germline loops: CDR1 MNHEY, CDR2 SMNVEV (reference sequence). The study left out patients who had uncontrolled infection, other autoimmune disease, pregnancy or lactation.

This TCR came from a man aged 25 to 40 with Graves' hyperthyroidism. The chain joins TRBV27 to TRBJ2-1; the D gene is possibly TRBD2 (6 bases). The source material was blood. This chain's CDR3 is CASRGGAGNNEQFF. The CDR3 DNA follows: TGTGCCAGCAGAGGAGGGGCGGGAAACAATGAGCAGTTCTTC.